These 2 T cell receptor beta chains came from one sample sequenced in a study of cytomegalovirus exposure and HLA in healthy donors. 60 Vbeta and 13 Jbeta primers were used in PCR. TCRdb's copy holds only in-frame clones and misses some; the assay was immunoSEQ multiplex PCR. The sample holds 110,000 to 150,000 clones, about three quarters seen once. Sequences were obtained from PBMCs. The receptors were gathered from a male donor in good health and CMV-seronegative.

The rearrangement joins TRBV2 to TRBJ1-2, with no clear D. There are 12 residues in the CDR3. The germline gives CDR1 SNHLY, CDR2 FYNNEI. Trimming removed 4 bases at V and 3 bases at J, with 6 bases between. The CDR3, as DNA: TGTGCCAGCAGTGCCCGGGACTATGGCTACACCTTC. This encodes CASSARDYGYTF.

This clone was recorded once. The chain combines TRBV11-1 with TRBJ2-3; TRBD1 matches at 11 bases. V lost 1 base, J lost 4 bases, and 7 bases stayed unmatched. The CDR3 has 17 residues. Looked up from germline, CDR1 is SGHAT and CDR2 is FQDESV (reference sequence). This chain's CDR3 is CASSLVRRTGGADTQYF. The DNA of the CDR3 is TGTGCCAGCAGCTTAGTACGTAGGACAGGGGGCGCAGATACGCAGTATTTT. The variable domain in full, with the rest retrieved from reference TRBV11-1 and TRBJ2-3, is EAEVAQSPRYKITEKSQAVAFWCDPISGHATLYWYRQILGQGPELLVQFQDESVVDDSQLPKDRFSAERLKGVDSTLKIQPAELGDSAMYLCASSLVRRTGGADTQYFGPGTRLTVL.